One sample yielded the 6 T cell receptor beta chains listed below, sequenced in a study of T cell repertoires in cytomegalovirus infection. TCRdb processed the reads anew with MiXCR; each CDR3 protein has one entry. Of around 570,000 distinct CDR3 sequences in the sample, about 39% were seen once. These receptors have no known antigen. The material was cultured PBMCs, obtained from culture after CMV antigen stimulation. The receptor set was obtained from a human donor in good health (CMV status not recorded). Some clones in this sample may be carry-over from other donors' samples.

CDR3 sequence reads: CASASIRGLGANVLTF. The CDR3 bases are TGTGCCAGCGCTTCAATCAGGGGGCTCGGGGCCAACGTCCTGACTTTC. The V call is TRBV12-3 or TRBV12-4, the J call TRBJ2-6; 8 bases align to TRBD1. This CDR3 region has 16 residues. J gave up 4 bases and V 8 bases, and 10 bases lay outside the gene matches.

This clonotype appeared a few times. The gene calls are TRBV7-6 and TRBJ2-5, with 9 bases matching TRBD1. Per germline, CDR1 SGHVS and CDR2 FNYEAQ. This CDR3 has 14 amino acids. V lost 5 bases and J lost 4; bases outside the gene matches: 5. This CDR3 is CASSARTGVETQYF. DNA of the CDR3: TGTGCCAGCAGCGCCCGGACAGGGGTAGAGACCCAGTACTTC.

The chain couples TRBV2 to TRBJ1-2; 12 bases are a match to TRBD1. Germline V gene lookup returns CDR1 SNHLY and CDR2 FYNNEI. The CDR3 length is 15 residues. The V segment lost 6 bases and the J segment 4 bases; nucleotides outside the gene matches: 6. In DNA, the CDR3 is TGTGCCAGCAGAGACGGGACAGGGGGCAGCTATGGCTACACCTTC. The encoded protein is CASRDGTGGSYGYTF.

This clonotype was seen only a few times. The J gene is TRBJ1-2, the V gene TRBV19; a possible D gene is TRBD1 (6 bases). This CDR3 has 14 residues. The V end lost 9 bases, the J end lost 4 bases, and 18 bases lay between the germline ends. From germline, CDR1 is LNHDA and CDR2 SQIVND (reference sequence). CDR3 sequence: CASKSGGQAYGYTF. The CDR3 DNA reads as TGTGCCAGCAAAAGCGGGGGGCAGGCCTATGGCTACACCTTC.

This clonotype was seen a few times. The genes are TRBV24-1 and TRBJ2-3; 8 bases align to TRBD2. The germline gives CDR1 KGHDR, CDR2 SFDVKD. The V gene end was trimmed by 3 bases and the J gene end by 3 bases; junction bases not matched to a gene: 7. CDR3 length equals 16 residues. CDR3 residues: CATSDPGGAGTDTQYF. CDR3 DNA: TGTGCCACCAGTGATCCGGGGGGGGCCGGGACAGATACGCAGTATTTT.

The V and J genes are TRBV12-3 or TRBV12-4 and TRBJ1-4, with 9 bases aligning to TRBD1. Losses at the gene ends were 6 bases for V and 3 bases for J; bases not matched to a gene: 8. The CDR3 consists of 16 residues. In DNA, the CDR3 is TGTGCCAGCAGGCAAACAGGGGGCAAGGCTAATGAAAAACTGTTTTTT. Its protein is CASRQTGGKANEKLFF.